A single sample is the source of the 31 T cell receptor beta chains below, sequenced in a study of vaccination and CD4 T cells after COVID-19. Cultured CD4+ T cell DNA was sequenced using the Oncomine TCR Beta short-read assay. In TCRdb, the PCR reads were re-called with MiXCR into one record per CDR3 protein. The data show some 13,000 distinct CDR3 sequences, with around 49% seen just once and approximately 15% held by the top ten. Treatment described: roughly nine-day PBMC culture with coronavirus spike peptide pools or control peptides (ViraFEST assay). Which antigens these TCRs recognize remains unknown. Sample: CD4+ T cells from blood, cultured in vitro. These TCRs come from a human donor who had recovered from COVID-19.

Remarks on this clonotype: Germline is not matched at one junction end, which may reflect a read error. CDR3 bases: TGTGCCAGCAAGGACACCTTCACAGATACACAGTATTTT. Its translation is CASKDTFTDTQYF. The chain uses TRBV2 and TRBJ2-3; weak D call: TRBD1 (5 bases). The germline gives CDR1 SNHLY, CDR2 FYNNEI. The CDR3 covers 13 residues.

DNA of the CDR3: TGCAGTGCCGGCAAAAACATTCAGTACTTC. Translating it yields CSAGKNIQYF. The V and J genes are TRBV20-1 and TRBJ2-4; D gene ambiguous. The length of the CDR3 is 10 residues. Germline loops: CDR1 DFQATT, CDR2 SNEGSKA (reference sequence). Trimming pared 6 bases from V and 3 bases from J, leaving 3 bases between.

The chain uses TRBV7-2 and TRBJ2-7, with D perhaps assigned TRBD1 or TRBD2 (5 bases each). The CDR3 extends over 15 amino acids. V lost 5 bases, J lost 5 bases, and 19 bases lay in between. Germline assignment: CDR1 SGHTA and CDR2 FQGNSA. The CDR3 coding sequence is TGTGCCAGCAGCCCCTTTCCCCGGGGCCGCGACGAGCAGTACTTC. Translating gives CASSPFPRGRDEQYF.

The CDR3 here is CASSPTTDTQYF. The CDR3 DNA sequence: TGTGCCAGCTCACCAACCACAGATACGCAGTATTTT. This chain joins TRBV18 and TRBJ2-3, with D unresolved. Germline V gene sequence: CDR1 KGHSH, CDR2 LQKENI. The CDR3 is 12 residues long. V lost 2 bases, J lost 2 bases, and 2 bases lay in between.

This chain connects TRBV7-3 to TRBJ2-5; 9 nucleotides align to TRBD2. Germline V gene lookup returns CDR1 SGHTA and CDR2 FQGTGA. The ends lost 10 bases at V and 3 bases at J; junction bases unmatched: 3. The CDR3 has 12 residues. The CDR3 region is CATIAGEETQYF. The CDR3, as DNA: TGTGCCACCATAGCGGGAGAAGAGACCCAGTACTTC.

The rearrangement joins TRBV7-2 to TRBJ2-2, with TRBD2 matching 7 bases. This CDR3 has 16 residues. V shed 5 bases, J shed 1 base, and the junction held 7 bases outside the gene matches. In germline, CDR1 is SGHTA, CDR2 FQGNSA. CDR3: CASSLRTSRNTGELFF. The CDR3 bases are TGTGCCAGCAGCCTCAGGACTAGTCGGAACACCGGGGAGCTGTTTTTT. Using reference TRBV7-2 and TRBJ2-2 for the parts outside the CDR3, the full variable domain is GAGVSQSPSNKVTEKGKDVELRCDPISGHTALYWYRQSLGQGLEFLIYFQGNSAPDKSGLPSDRFSAERTGGSVSTLTIQRTQQEDSAVYLCASSLRTSRNTGELFFGEGSRLTVL.

The chain has TRBV5-1 and TRBJ2-2, with 8 nucleotides matching TRBD1. Germline V gene lookup returns CDR1 SGHRS and CDR2 YFSETQ. This CDR3 has 19 residues. Trimming removed 4 bases from V and 0 bases from J; junction bases left unmatched: 14. CDR3 sequence (DNA): TGCGCCAGCAGCCGACCCGGACAGGGCCTAAAAACGAACACCGGGGAGCTGTTTTTT. Its protein is CASSRPGQGLKTNTGELFF.

The chain joins TRBV5-8 to TRBJ1-6; unclear D gene. The CDR3 runs to 13 residues. The V end was cut by 0 bases, the J end by 6 bases, with 4 bases between. Germline values: CDR1 SGHTS, CDR2 YDEGEE. For the CDR3, the DNA is TGTGCCAGCAGCTTGGACGGTAATTCACCCCTCCACTTT. Its protein is CASSLDGNSPLHF. The entire variable domain, with the rest obtained from reference TRBV5-8 and TRBJ1-6, is as follows: EAGVTQSPTHLIKTRGQQATLRCSPISGHTSVYWYQQALGLGLQFLLWYDEGEERNRGNFPPRFSGRQFPNYSSELNVNALELEDSALYLCASSLDGNSPLHFGNGTRLTVT.

This clonotype has just a few counts. The chain links TRBV6-5 to TRBJ1-6; 8 positions agree with TRBD1. The CDR3 is 18 amino acids. The ends lost 4 bases at V and 4 bases at J; junction bases unmatched: 12. CDR1 and CDR2 (germline): MNHEY, SVGAGI. The DNA of the CDR3 is TGTGCCAGCAGTTCCGACCTCAGGGGGCCCTATTATAATTCACCCCTCCACTTT. It yields the protein CASSSDLRGPYYNSPLHF.

This chain links TRBV24-1 with TRBJ2-1; no reliable D call. Germline lookup yields CDR1 KGHDR and CDR2 SFDVKD. V was trimmed by 5 bases and J by 7 bases, leaving 5 bases between them. The CDR3 spans 11 residues. CDR3 in amino acids: CATSVGNEQFF. The CDR3 DNA is TGTGCCACCAGTGTGGGGAATGAGCAGTTCTTC.

This sequence joins TRBV19 and TRBJ1-5; no clear D gene. This CDR3 is 13 amino acids long. Trimming cost V 5 bases and J 1 base, with 6 bases left between them. Germline V CDR1 and CDR2: LNHDA, SQIVND (reference sequence). The CDR3 bases are TGTGCCAGTAGTGCTGGGAGCAATCAGCCCCAGCATTTT. Amino acids: CASSAGSNQPQHF.

This chain uses TRBV7-4 with TRBJ1-5; no reliable D call. The CDR3 spans 15 residues. Looked up from germline, CDR1 is SGHVT and CDR2 is SQSDAQ. Deletions cut 4 bases from V and 7 bases from J, with 17 bases between. CDR3 in amino acids: CASSSIVVRGQPQHF. For the CDR3, the DNA is TGTGCCAGCAGCTCAATAGTTGTTAGAGGGCAGCCCCAGCATTTT.

This chain uses TRBV27 with TRBJ2-6; no clear D gene. CDR3 length: 16 residues. V lost 2 bases, J lost 0 bases, and 8 bases lay in between. Germline assignment: CDR1 MNHEY and CDR2 SMNVEV (reference sequence). The CDR3 DNA is TGTGCCAGCAGTTTAGCCCTAGTCTCTGGGGCCAACGTCCTGACTTTC. Amino acids: CASSLALVSGANVLTF.

The chain uses TRBV28 and TRBJ2-5; 9 bases match TRBD1. The V gene's germline CDR1 is MDHEN and CDR2 SYDVKM. V shed 2 bases and J 3 bases; nucleotides not matched to a gene: 10. The CDR3 length is 17 residues. The chain's CDR3 is CASSLGVSTGGEETQYF. Written as DNA, the CDR3 is TGTGCCAGCAGTTTAGGTGTTTCTACAGGGGGCGAAGAGACCCAGTACTTC.

The chain joins TRBV7-2 to TRBJ2-1; no reliable D call. Trimming removed 1 base from V and 0 bases from J, with 7 bases in between. Germline CDR1 reads SGHTA; CDR2 reads FQGNSA. This CDR3 region has 15 residues. This CDR3 reads CASSLGPGSYNEQFF. In DNA form, the CDR3 reads TGTGCCAGCAGCTTAGGTCCGGGCTCCTACAATGAGCAGTTCTTC. Complete variable domain (other parts from reference TRBV7-2 and TRBJ2-1): GAGVSQSPSNKVTEKGKDVELRCDPISGHTALYWYRQSLGQGLEFLIYFQGNSAPDKSGLPSDRFSAERTGGSVSTLTIQRTQQEDSAVYLCASSLGPGSYNEQFFGPGTRLTVL.

This clonotype is judged medium-sized. This sequence joins TRBV20-1 and TRBJ2-1, with 13 bases aligning to TRBD2. V lost 6 bases and J lost 8; bases outside the gene matches: 7. This CDR3 contains 14 residues. The germline V gene has CDR1 DFQATT and CDR2 SNEGSKA (reference sequence). CDR3 sequence reads: CSAQFGLAGDEQFF. The CDR3 DNA sequence: TGCAGTGCCCAATTCGGACTAGCGGGAGATGAGCAGTTCTTC.

The chain employs TRBV28 and TRBJ1-1; D gene uncertain. Germline CDR1 and CDR2: MDHEN and SYDVKM. V was pared by 7 bases and J by 1 base, with 10 bases between. This CDR3 contains 13 residues. Written as DNA, the CDR3 is TGTGCCAGCAACGGAGTACGGAACACTGAAGCTTTCTTT. Residues: CASNGVRNTEAFF.

This clonotype was recorded a few times. The J gene is TRBJ1-2, the V gene TRBV19, with TRBD1 matching 8 bases. The germline V gene has CDR1 LNHDA and CDR2 SQIVND (reference sequence). The V gene end was trimmed by 9 bases and the J gene end by 4 bases; junction bases not matched to a gene: 10. The CDR3 loop spans 14 amino acids. The chain's CDR3 is CASTSDRASYGYTF. The CDR3 coding sequence is TGTGCCAGCACTTCGGACAGGGCGAGCTATGGCTACACCTTC.

This chain joins TRBV4-1 and TRBJ1-2; D may be TRBD1 (6 bases). The CDR3 spans 14 residues. V lost 3 bases, J lost 4 bases, and 12 bases lay in between. Germline values: CDR1 MGHRA, CDR2 YSYEKL. The CDR3 region has the DNA TGCGCCAGCAGCCAGGAGGGGGGGGCCTATGGCTACACCTTC. As protein: CASSQEGGAYGYTF.

J is TRBJ2-3 and V is TRBV7-3, with a tentative D call TRBD1 (5 bases). Germline V gene data show CDR1 as SGHTA and CDR2 as FQGTGA. V was clipped by 1 base and J by 4 bases, with 9 bases between them. The CDR3 consists of 14 residues. For the CDR3, the DNA is TGTGCCAGCAGCTTAAATTCAGGGTCAGATACGCAGTATTTT. This codes for CASSLNSGSDTQYF. Full variable domain (outside the CDR3, taken from reference TRBV7-3 and TRBJ2-3): GAGVSQTPSNKVTEKGKYVELRCDPISGHTALYWYRQSLGQGPEFLIYFQGTGAADDSGLPNDRFFAVRPEGSVSTLKIQRTERGDSAVYLCASSLNSGSDTQYFGPGTRLTVL.

This clonotype was observed a handful of times. CDR3 nucleotides: TGTGCCAGCAGCTCCCCCAGGGGGACCCAGTACTTC. Translation: CASSSPRGTQYF. The chain is built from TRBV7-2 and TRBJ2-5, with TRBD1 as a possible D gene (6 bases). The germline V gene encodes CDR1 SGHTA and CDR2 FQGNSA. This CDR3 is 12 amino acids long. Between the trimmed V and J ends, which lost 4 bases and 7 bases, there was a span of 10 bases.

The rearrangement links TRBV2 to TRBJ2-7; 8 bases align to TRBD2. The germline CDR1 and CDR2 sequences are SNHLY and FYNNEI. The CDR3 extends over 13 amino acids. J lost 5 bases, V lost 11 bases, and 11 bases had no gene match. CDR3 bases: TGTGCCCTCGCAGAGCGGGAGAGCGACGAGCAGTACTTC. Translating gives CALAERESDEQYF.

In DNA, the CDR3 is TGCAGTGCAAGCGGGACTAGTAATTATGAGCAGTTCTTC. Translated, it gives CSASGTSNYEQFF. This chain joins TRBV20-1 and TRBJ2-1; TRBD2 matches at 8 bases. The CDR3 has 13 amino acids. J lost 8 bases, V lost 6 bases, and 9 bases had no gene match. Germline V gene lookup returns CDR1 DFQATT and CDR2 SNEGSKA (reference sequence).

The chain links TRBV5-1 to TRBJ2-3, with a possible D match to TRBD2 (5 bases). The V gene lost 2 bases and the J gene lost 2 bases, with 9 bases spanning the gap. The CDR3 extends over 14 amino acids. The V gene's germline CDR1 is SGHRS and CDR2 YFSETQ. The CDR3 here is CASSFGLFTDTQYF. The CDR3 bases are TGCGCCAGCAGCTTTGGACTCTTCACAGATACGCAGTATTTT.

V usage is TRBV6-5 and J usage is TRBJ2-3; unclear D gene. The CDR3 consists of 14 residues. Trimming shortened V by 2 bases and J by 6 bases, and 12 bases separated the two germline ends. Germline V lookup: CDR1 MNHEY, CDR2 SVGAGI. The DNA for the CDR3 is TGTGCCAGCAGTTACGGGATACGTCGTGATACGCAGTATTTT. It codes for CASSYGIRRDTQYF.

This clonotype has a handful of counts. This chain links TRBV7-3 with TRBJ1-6; D uncertain. This CDR3 has 13 amino acids. Germline values: CDR1 SGHTA, CDR2 FQGTGA. V gave up 1 base and J gave up 8 bases, with 6 bases separating them. The CDR3 DNA reads as TGTGCCAGCAGCTTAAGGAGGGATTCACCCCTCCACTTT. Amino acids: CASSLRRDSPLHF. Supplemented by reference TRBV7-3 and TRBJ1-6, the full variable domain reads GAGVSQTPSNKVTEKGKYVELRCDPISGHTALYWYRQSLGQGPEFLIYFQGTGAADDSGLPNDRFFAVRPEGSVSTLKIQRTERGDSAVYLCASSLRRDSPLHFGNGTRLTVT.

The chain recombines TRBV20-1 with TRBJ2-1; 12 bases align to TRBD2. V dropped 5 bases and J dropped 4; count of bases not matched to a gene: 12. Germline CDR1 DFQATT, CDR2 SNEGSKA (reference sequence). CDR3 length equals 17 residues. The CDR3 nucleotides are TGCAGTGCTCCCACGGGGATCCTAGCGGGAGGGTACAATGAGCAGTTCTTC. Its protein is CSAPTGILAGGYNEQFF.

This rearrangement joins TRBV20-1 to TRBJ2-2; no clear D gene. Trimming cost V 3 bases and J 6 bases, with 14 bases left between them. The CDR3 covers 14 residues. Germline-derived CDR1 and CDR2 are DFQATT and SNEGSKA (reference sequence). The CDR3 region has the DNA TGCAGTGCTAGTATATCCAGGCTTTCCGGGGAGCTGTTTTTT. It specifies CSASISRLSGELFF.

This rearrangement joins TRBV6-2 or TRBV6-3 to TRBJ2-7, with 7 bases that match TRBD2. The germline CDR1 and CDR2 sequences are MNHEY and SVGEGT. This CDR3 is built from 15 residues. V lost 1 base, J lost 6 bases, and 9 bases stayed unmatched. CDR3 residues: CASSYFGGRSGEQYF. CDR3 nucleotides: TGTGCCAGCAGTTACTTCGGCGGGAGATCCGGCGAGCAGTACTTC.

V usage is TRBV12-3 or TRBV12-4 and J usage is TRBJ2-7, with 9 bases fitting TRBD1. The length of the CDR3 is 14 residues. With V trimmed by 5 bases and J by 6 bases, 8 bases remained unmatched. CDR3 residues: CASSLWDREGEQYF. CDR3 in DNA: TGTGCCAGCAGTCTATGGGACAGGGAAGGCGAGCAGTACTTC.

V is TRBV28 and J is TRBJ2-3, with 14 bases identical to TRBD2. The CDR3 runs to 18 residues. Germline CDR1 and CDR2: MDHEN and SYDVKM. V gave up 3 bases and J gave up 5 bases; unmatched junction bases: 10. The CDR3: CASSFPTGTSGRIDTQYF. The DNA for the CDR3 is TGTGCCAGCAGTTTCCCAACCGGGACTAGCGGGAGAATAGATACGCAGTATTTT.